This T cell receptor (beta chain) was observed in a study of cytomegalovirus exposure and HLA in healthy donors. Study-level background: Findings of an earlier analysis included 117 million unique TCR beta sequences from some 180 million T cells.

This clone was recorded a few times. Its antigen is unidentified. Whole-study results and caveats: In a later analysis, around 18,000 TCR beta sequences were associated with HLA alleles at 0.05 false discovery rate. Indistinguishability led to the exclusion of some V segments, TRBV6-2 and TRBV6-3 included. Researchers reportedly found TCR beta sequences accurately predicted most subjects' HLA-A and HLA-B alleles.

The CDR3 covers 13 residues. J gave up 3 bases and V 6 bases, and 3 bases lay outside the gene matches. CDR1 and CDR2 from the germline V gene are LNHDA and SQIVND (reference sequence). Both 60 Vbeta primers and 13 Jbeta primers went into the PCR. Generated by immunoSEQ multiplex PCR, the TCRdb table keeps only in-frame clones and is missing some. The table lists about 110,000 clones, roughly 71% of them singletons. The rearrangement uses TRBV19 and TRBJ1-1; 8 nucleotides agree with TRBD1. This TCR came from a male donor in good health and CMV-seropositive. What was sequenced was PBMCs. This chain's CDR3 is CASSADRDTEAFF. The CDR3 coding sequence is TGTGCCAGTAGCGCGGACAGGGACACTGAAGCTTTCTTT.